This T cell receptor beta chain was found in a study of blood T cell repertoires in COVID-19. TCRdb's table, derived via immunoSEQ multiplex PCR, lists solely in-frame clones and lacks some. The sample lists 63,000 or so clones, around 86% occurring once. V lost 10 bases, J lost 2 bases, and 8 bases stayed unmatched. In germline, CDR1 is MNHEY, CDR2 SMNVEV (reference sequence). This CDR3 contains 13 residues. The sequence came from a man between 65 and 85 years old with active COVID-19. V gene TRBV27 combines with J gene TRBJ2-7, with 7 positions matching TRBD2. Source material: peripheral blood. The CDR3 nucleotides read TGTGCCACCGGGGGGACCGGTACCTACGAGCAGTACTTC. This encodes CATGGTGTYEQYF.